The next 29 T cell receptor beta chains were all read from a single sample in a study of OX40 agonist ivuxolimab in advanced cancers. Data came from immunoSEQ multiplex PCR; TCRdb stores just in-frame clones and leaves some out. The table includes fewer than 100,000 clones, 86% detected once. This specimen consisted of CD4+ or CD8+ T cells sorted from blood, obtained in a trial of the OX40 agonist ivuxolimab. The receptors were gathered from an adult with an advanced solid tumor such as melanoma, head and neck, liver or kidney cancer.

In this sample, this clone turned up once. The chain is built from TRBV25-1 and TRBJ2-7; D is perhaps TRBD1 or TRBD2 (5 bases each). The CDR3 loop spans 13 amino acids. The germline gives CDR1 MGHDK, CDR2 SYGVNS. The V and J ends lost 3 bases and 0 bases respectively, with 6 bases between them. The CDR3 loop is CASSEGVSYEQYF. DNA of the CDR3: TGTGCCAGCAGTGAGGGGGTCTCCTACGAGCAGTACTTC.

J is TRBJ2-5 and V is TRBV5-1; TRBD1 aligns across 8 bases. The CDR3 totals 14 residues. Germline lookup yields CDR1 SGHRS and CDR2 YFSETQ. J was trimmed by 5 bases and V by 4 bases; bases with no gene match: 7. The CDR3 region has the DNA TGCGCCAGCAGCGCCGCCACAGGGGGTGAGACCCAGTACTTC. Amino acid sequence: CASSAATGGETQYF.

The CDR3 DNA reads TGTGCCTGGAGCACCGCAGGGGGTCACACTGAAGCTTTCTTT. Encoded protein: CAWSTAGGHTEAFF. The chain is built from TRBV30 and TRBJ1-1; 7 positions match TRBD1. The length of the CDR3 is 14 residues. J was trimmed by 3 bases and V by 3 bases; bases with no gene match: 7. Germline V gene lookup returns CDR1 GTSNPN and CDR2 SVGIG (reference sequence).

The V gene is TRBV5-6, the J gene TRBJ2-1; D call uncertain. Germline CDR1 reads SGHDT; CDR2 reads YYEEEE. The CDR3 contains 16 residues. Trimming cost V 5 bases and J 0 bases, with 15 bases left between them. CDR3 in DNA: TGTGCCAGCAGAAAAATTTCAGGTATCTCCTACAATGAGCAGTTCTTC. Encoded protein: CASRKISGISYNEQFF.

This chain joins TRBV6-1 and TRBJ2-3, with D unresolved. Looked up from germline, CDR1 is MNHNS and CDR2 is SASEGT. The CDR3 covers 13 residues. V lost 6 bases and J lost 3, with 10 bases in between. CDR3 region: CASRSWLTDTQYF. As DNA, the CDR3 is TGTGCCAGCAGGTCTTGGTTGACAGATACGCAGTATTTT.

The chain employs TRBV28 and TRBJ2-2; 14 bases fit TRBD2. CDR1 and CDR2 (germline): MDHEN, SYDVKM. Trimming cost V 4 bases and J 1 base; bases outside gene matches: 14. The CDR3 covers 21 residues. CDR3 residues: CASSWIYPGLAGVRNTGELFF. For the CDR3, the DNA is TGTGCCAGCAGTTGGATCTACCCGGGACTAGCGGGAGTACGGAACACCGGGGAGCTGTTTTTT.

V usage is TRBV6-5 and J usage is TRBJ2-2, with D possibly TRBD1 on 6 matching bases. V lost 6 bases and J lost 9, with 14 bases in between. The germline CDR1 and CDR2 sequences are MNHEY and SVGAGI. The length of the CDR3 is 13 residues. The CDR3 here is CASSLGGSRELFF. CDR3 nucleotide sequence: TGTGCCAGCAGCCTTGGGGGCTCCCGGGAGCTGTTTTTT.

The chain joins TRBV27 to TRBJ1-4; D gene ambiguous. The germline gives CDR1 MNHEY, CDR2 SMNVEV (reference sequence). This CDR3 is built from 11 residues. V was clipped by 3 bases and J by 8 bases, with 4 bases between them. The CDR3 nucleotides read TGTGCCAGCAGTTTTGGCGAAAAACTGTTTTTT. Protein: CASSFGEKLFF.

This chain connects TRBV11-2 to TRBJ2-1; the match to TRBD1 covers 7 bases. There are 18 residues in the CDR3. The trim removed 4 bases at V and 0 bases at J, leaving 12 bases unmatched. Germline V gives CDR1 SGHAT, CDR2 FQNNGV. The CDR3 DNA reads as TGTGCCAGCAGCTCCAGACAGGGCCACCTTCTCTCCTACAATGAGCAGTTCTTC. Its protein is CASSSRQGHLLSYNEQFF.

This chain links TRBV6-7 with TRBJ2-5; 9 nucleotides agree with TRBD2. TRBV6-7 is an ORF, with its function uncertain. J was trimmed by 4 bases and V by 10 bases; bases with no gene match: 10. The CDR3 has 14 amino acids. Written as DNA, the CDR3 is TGTGCCACCCGTAGCGGGGGCTGGAGAGAGACCCAGTACTTC. The encoded protein is CATRSGGWRETQYF.

This chain links TRBV7-2 with TRBJ2-7; 10 nucleotides align to TRBD1. The CDR3 is 15 amino acids. Germline-derived CDR1 and CDR2 are SGHTA and FQGNSA. With V trimmed by 7 bases and J by 4 bases, 10 bases remained unmatched. The CDR3 region is CASTLRQGAGYEQYF. As DNA, the CDR3 is TGTGCCAGCACCCTCCGACAGGGGGCAGGGTACGAGCAGTACTTC.

The rearrangement uses TRBV6-1 and TRBJ1-5; the match to TRBD1 covers 11 bases. J gave up 5 bases and V 4 bases, and 4 bases lay outside the gene matches. Looked up from germline, CDR1 is MNHNS and CDR2 is SASEGT. The CDR3 spans 15 residues. The CDR3 coding sequence is TGTGCCAGCAGTGGGGTGGACAGGGGGCATCAGCCCCAGCATTTT. It yields the protein CASSGVDRGHQPQHF.

In this sample, this clone turned up once. This chain links TRBV5-8 with TRBJ1-4; D not resolved. The CDR3 covers 15 residues. V lost 2 bases and J 0 bases, leaving 8 bases between the germline ends. The germline V gene encodes CDR1 SGHTS and CDR2 YDEGEE. CDR3 DNA: TGTGCCAGCAGCTTCGGACGGTCAACTAATGAAAAACTGTTTTTT. It translates to CASSFGRSTNEKLFF.

The chain carries TRBV12-5 and TRBJ2-3; D is possibly TRBD1 or TRBD2 (5 bases each). Germline V lookup: CDR1 LGHNT, CDR2 FRNRAP. The CDR3 loop spans 12 amino acids. The V end was cut by 6 bases, the J end by 5 bases, with 9 bases between. CDR3 loop: CASGRDGDTQYF. Written as DNA, the CDR3 is TGTGCTAGTGGCCGGGACGGAGATACGCAGTATTTT.

This clone showed up just once. This chain links TRBV18 with TRBJ1-1; D is unclear. CDR3 length: 15 residues. Germline V gives CDR1 KGHSH, CDR2 LQKENI. V lost 3 bases, J lost 3 bases, and 14 bases lay in between. The CDR3, as DNA: TGTGCCAGCTCACCCCCCACGGGGAGGGACACTGAAGCTTTCTTT. Its protein product is CASSPPTGRDTEAFF.

The chain couples TRBV20-1 to TRBJ2-3; no clear D gene. V was clipped by 5 bases and J by 2 bases, with 5 bases between them. CDR1 is DFQATT, CDR2 SNEGSKA, per germline (reference sequence). The CDR3 loop spans 11 amino acids. CDR3 in DNA: TGCAGTGCTGAGGCCACAGATACGCAGTATTTT. Encoded protein: CSAEATDTQYF.

CDR3: CASSTGDTDTQYF. The CDR3 coding sequence is TGTGCCAGTAGTACGGGGGACACAGATACGCAGTATTTT. The J gene is TRBJ2-3, the V gene TRBV19; the D gene is possibly TRBD2 (6 bases). Between the trimmed V and J ends, which lost 4 bases and 2 bases, there was a span of 7 bases. The CDR3 extends over 13 amino acids. Germline CDR1 reads LNHDA; CDR2 reads SQIVND (reference sequence).

The chain uses TRBV28 and TRBJ2-1; 7 bases match TRBD2. V shed 6 bases, J shed 7 bases, and the junction held 9 bases outside the gene matches. The CDR3 is made up of 14 amino acids. In germline, CDR1 is MDHEN, CDR2 SYDVKM. CDR3 in amino acids: CASRVRGTINEQFF. Written as DNA, the CDR3 is TGTGCCAGCAGGGTGCGCGGGACTATTAATGAGCAGTTCTTC.

This clone occurred once. V gene TRBV4-2 combines with J gene TRBJ2-5; possible D gene TRBD2, 6 bases. V was trimmed by 0 bases and J by 5 bases, leaving 10 bases between them. Germline V CDR1 and CDR2: LGHNA, YNFKEQ. The CDR3 runs 14 residues. CDR3 in amino acids: CASSQDGGRETQYF. CDR3 nucleotide sequence: TGTGCCAGCAGCCAAGATGGGGGGAGGGAGACCCAGTACTTC.

This clone occurred once. The V call is TRBV28, the J call TRBJ2-5; either TRBD1 or TRBD2 may supply D (5 bases each). V lost 7 bases and J 1 base, leaving 13 bases between the germline ends. The CDR3 runs to 14 residues. Germline V gene data show CDR1 as MDHEN and CDR2 as SYDVKM. The CDR3 protein is CASNLGPLQETQYF. The CDR3 DNA reads TGTGCCAGCAACTTGGGACCACTCCAAGAGACCCAGTACTTC.

This chain connects TRBV11-2 to TRBJ2-5, with D unresolved. The CDR3 runs to 13 residues. The V gene's germline CDR1 is SGHAT and CDR2 FQNNGV. V lost 3 bases to trimming and J lost 5 bases, with 10 bases between them. CDR3 nucleotides: TGTGCCAGCAGCTTCAATTCCGGGGAGACCCAGTACTTC. Its translation: CASSFNSGETQYF. Combining the CDR3 with reference TRBV11-2 and TRBJ2-5 gives the whole variable domain EAGVAQSPRYKIIEKRQSVAFWCNPISGHATLYWYQQILGQGPKLLIQFQNNGVVDDSQLPKDRFSAERLKGVDSTLKIQPAKLEDSAVYLCASSFNSGETQYFGPGTRLLVL.

J is TRBJ1-5 and V is TRBV19; TRBD1 aligns across 9 bases. The V segment lost 5 bases and the J segment 7 bases; nucleotides outside the gene matches: 3. The length of the CDR3 is 13 residues. The germline V gene has CDR1 LNHDA and CDR2 SQIVND (reference sequence). The CDR3 protein is CASSLQGAQPQHF. The CDR3 nucleotides are TGTGCCAGTAGTTTACAGGGGGCACAGCCCCAGCATTTT. Full variable domain (outside the CDR3, taken from reference TRBV19 and TRBJ1-5): DGGITQSPKYLFRKEGQNVTLSCEQNLNHDAMYWYRQDPGQGLRLIYYSQIVNDFQKGDIAEGYSVSREKKESFPLTVTSAQKNPTAFYLCASSLQGAQPQHFGDGTRLSIL.

This clone was seen once. This CDR3 is CASSAGSSYNEQFF. CDR3 sequence (DNA): TGTGCCAGCAGTGCCGGGAGCTCCTACAATGAGCAGTTCTTC. The chain employs TRBV2 and TRBJ2-1, with D possibly being TRBD2 (6 bases). V gave up 4 bases and J gave up 0 bases, with 7 bases separating them. The germline V gene has CDR1 SNHLY and CDR2 FYNNEI. The CDR3 is 14 amino acids.

This chain links TRBV7-9 with TRBJ2-1; 11 bases map to TRBD2. Losses at the gene ends were 3 bases for V and 5 bases for J; bases not matched to a gene: 3. CDR1 SEHNR and CDR2 FQNEAQ come from the germline V gene (reference sequence). This CDR3 comprises 15 residues. The CDR3: CASSFRLAGNNEQFF. In DNA, the CDR3 is TGTGCCAGCAGCTTTAGACTAGCGGGAAACAATGAGCAGTTCTTC. The whole variable domain, filled in from reference TRBV7-9 and TRBJ2-1, reads DTGVSQNPRHKITKRGQNVTFRCDPISEHNRLYWYRQTLGQGPEFLTYFQNEAQLEKSRLLSDRFSAERPKGSFSTLEIQRTEQGDSAMYLCASSFRLAGNNEQFFGPGTRLTVL.

The chain has TRBV29-1 and TRBJ1-1; D is perhaps TRBD1 (6 bases). V lost 6 bases, J lost 4 bases, and 27 bases lay in between. Germline V lookup: CDR1 SQVTM, CDR2 ANQGSEA. CDR3 length equals 17 residues. As DNA, the CDR3 is TGCAGCGTCCGAGGGAGGGGGGCAGCCGTCTCGGGCACTGAAGCTTTCTTT. Translation: CSVRGRGAAVSGTEAFF. The whole variable domain, filled in from reference TRBV29-1 and TRBJ1-1, reads SAVISQKPSRDICQRGTSLTIQCQVDSQVTMMFWYRQQPGQSLTLIATANQGSEATYESGFVIDKFPISRPNLTFSTLTVSNMSPEDSSIYLCSVRGRGAAVSGTEAFFGQGTRLTVV.

The chain uses TRBV23-1 and TRBJ1-1, with 9 bases fitting TRBD1. TRBV23-1 is labeled an ORF, and its function is uncertain. J lost 4 bases, V lost 6 bases, and 15 bases had no gene match. The CDR3 consists of 17 residues. In DNA, the CDR3 is TGCGCCAGCAGCCATTGTTTGGGGGACAGGGAACGCACTGAAGCTTTCTTT. Protein product: CASSHCLGDRERTEAFF.

J is TRBJ2-3 and V is TRBV5-1, with 9 nucleotides matching TRBD2. The V gene's germline CDR1 is SGHRS and CDR2 YFSETQ. This CDR3 has 17 amino acids. Losses at the gene ends were 3 bases for V and 5 bases for J; bases not matched to a gene: 13. CDR3 DNA sequence: TGCGCCAGCAGCTCCCGAGCTAGCGGGGTGCCCGGAGATACGCAGTATTTT. Protein: CASSSRASGVPGDTQYF. Full variable domain (rest looked up from reference TRBV5-1 and TRBJ2-3): KAGVTQTPRYLIKTRGQQVTLSCSPISGHRSVSWYQQTPGQGLQFLFEYFSETQRNKGNFPGRFSGRQFSNSRSEMNVSTLELGDSALYLCASSSRASGVPGDTQYFGPGTRLTVL.

The V call is TRBV20-1, the J call TRBJ2-1; D is uncertain. CDR1 and CDR2 (germline): DFQATT, SNEGSKA (reference sequence). With 4 bases removed from V and 9 bases from J, the gap between germline ends came to 10 bases. The CDR3 has 11 residues. The CDR3 protein is CSAKGPGEQFF. CDR3 in DNA: TGCAGTGCTAAAGGGCCGGGTGAGCAGTTCTTC.

The chain has TRBV7-8 and TRBJ2-1, with 13 bases fitting TRBD2. The CDR3 runs 19 residues. Germline values: CDR1 SGHVS, CDR2 FQNEAQ. Trimming took 5 bases from V and 3 from J; bases not matched to a gene: 13. The CDR3 bases are TGTGCCAGCAGCGGACGACTAGCGGGAGGCCTCTTCCTCTACAATGAGCAGTTCTTC. Its translation is CASSGRLAGGLFLYNEQFF.